One sample yielded the 10 T cell receptor beta chains listed below, sequenced in a study of shared clonotypes between healthy human individuals. Produced via immunoSEQ multiplex PCR; TCRdb's table is partial and in-frame only. The sample consists of approximately 720,000 clones, roughly 78% of them appearing once. The source material was memory CD4+ T cells sorted from blood. As to subset: CD45RA-negative fraction. The receptors stem from a woman aged 25 to 39 in good health.

On this clone itself: The sample has other DNA sequences that encode this CDR3 too. This chain joins TRBV30 and TRBJ2-7, with D tentatively TRBD1 (5 bases). Trimming cost V 3 bases and J 2 bases, with 5 bases left between them. In germline, CDR1 is GTSNPN, CDR2 SVGIG (reference sequence). The CDR3 contains 11 residues. CDR3: CAWRTAYEQYF. CDR3 coding DNA: TGTGCCTGGAGGACAGCCTACGAGCAGTACTTC.

This clone was seen a few times. J is TRBJ2-2 and V is TRBV5-6, with 9 bases fitting TRBD2. Germline V gene sequence: CDR1 SGHDT, CDR2 YYEEEE. The CDR3 covers 17 residues. Trimming cost V 4 bases and J 0 bases; bases outside gene matches: 7. This CDR3 is CASSPLAGGTNTGELFF. The CDR3 nucleotides read TGTGCCAGCAGCCCGCTCGCGGGAGGGACGAACACCGGGGAGCTGTTTTTT.

The CDR3 DNA is TGTGCCAGCAGTTACCCTAGACAGGGGAGGTACGAGCAGTACTTC. Protein sequence: CASSYPRQGRYEQYF. V is TRBV6-6 and J is TRBJ2-7; 8 nucleotides agree with TRBD1. Germline loops: CDR1 MNHNY, CDR2 SVGAGI (reference sequence). The CDR3 has 15 residues. V shed 2 bases and J 4 bases; nucleotides not matched to a gene: 7.

The rearrangement links TRBV28 to TRBJ1-5; D call uncertain. Looked up from germline, CDR1 is MDHEN and CDR2 is SYDVKM. This CDR3 has 13 amino acids. Trimming left V 10 bases short and J 4 bases short, with 14 bases between. This CDR3 is CATRLARNQPQHF. The CDR3 bases are TGTGCCACCCGACTGGCTAGGAATCAGCCCCAGCATTTT. Complete variable domain (other parts from reference TRBV28 and TRBJ1-5): DVKVTQSSRYLVKRTGEKVFLECVQDMDHENMFWYRQDPGLGLRLIYFSYDVKMKEKGDIPEGYSVSREKKERFSLILESASTNQTSMYLCATRLARNQPQHFGDGTRLSIL.

V usage is TRBV6-1 and J usage is TRBJ1-5; weak D call: TRBD1 (5 bases). Between the trimmed V and J ends, which lost 2 bases and 6 bases, there was a span of 14 bases. This CDR3 is built from 15 residues. Germline CDR1 reads MNHNS; CDR2 reads SASEGT. CDR3: CASSEQGIDPQPQHF. In DNA, the CDR3 is TGTGCCAGCAGTGAACAGGGTATAGATCCTCAGCCCCAGCATTTT.

Here the CDR3 DNA reads TGTGCCAGCACTGAAGGAGGGGACAGGACCGATGGCTACACCTTC. Translating gives CASTEGGDRTDGYTF. This chain links TRBV28 with TRBJ1-2; 8 positions match TRBD1. The CDR3 runs 15 residues. Germline-derived CDR1 and CDR2 are MDHEN and SYDVKM. V lost 7 bases to trimming and J lost 6 bases; unmatched junction nucleotides: 13.

CDR3 sequence: CASRAGTANTGELFF. The CDR3 bases are TGTGCCAGCCGAGCCGGGACAGCGAACACCGGGGAGCTGTTTTTT. V usage is TRBV19 and J usage is TRBJ2-2; 7 bases fit TRBD1. V trimming: 9 bases; J trimming: 0 bases; junction bases outside the gene matches: 7. Germline-derived CDR1 and CDR2 are LNHDA and SQIVND (reference sequence). The CDR3 has 15 amino acids.

This sequence joins TRBV11-3 and TRBJ2-3; perhaps TRBD2 as D (5 bases). This CDR3 is 15 amino acids long. Trimming shortened V by 3 bases and J by 0 bases, and 10 bases separated the two germline ends. Germline CDR1 is SGHNT and CDR2 is YENEEA. CDR3 protein: CASSFDGKSTDTQYF. CDR3 DNA sequence: TGTGCCAGCAGCTTCGACGGGAAAAGCACAGATACGCAGTATTTT.

This clone came up a few times. This chain links TRBV28 with TRBJ2-7; the match to TRBD2 covers 9 bases. The CDR3 has 16 residues. J was trimmed by 7 bases and V by 4 bases; bases with no gene match: 14. Germline V CDR1 and CDR2: MDHEN, SYDVKM. The CDR3 DNA follows: TGTGCCAGCAGTTCGACCGCAGCGGGAGGCAGGTGGGAGCAGTACTTC. Translating it yields CASSSTAAGGRWEQYF.

A note on this clone: The same CDR3 arises from other DNA sequences in this sample as well. V gene TRBV5-1 combines with J gene TRBJ2-7; 10 positions match TRBD1. The V gene's germline CDR1 is SGHRS and CDR2 YFSETQ. CDR3 length equals 15 residues. The V and J ends lost 0 bases and 6 bases, in that order; junction bases with no gene match: 6. The CDR3 coding sequence is TGCGCCAGCAGCTTGGGAGACCGGGACAGGGGCGAGCAGTACTTC. Translated: CASSLGDRDRGEQYF.